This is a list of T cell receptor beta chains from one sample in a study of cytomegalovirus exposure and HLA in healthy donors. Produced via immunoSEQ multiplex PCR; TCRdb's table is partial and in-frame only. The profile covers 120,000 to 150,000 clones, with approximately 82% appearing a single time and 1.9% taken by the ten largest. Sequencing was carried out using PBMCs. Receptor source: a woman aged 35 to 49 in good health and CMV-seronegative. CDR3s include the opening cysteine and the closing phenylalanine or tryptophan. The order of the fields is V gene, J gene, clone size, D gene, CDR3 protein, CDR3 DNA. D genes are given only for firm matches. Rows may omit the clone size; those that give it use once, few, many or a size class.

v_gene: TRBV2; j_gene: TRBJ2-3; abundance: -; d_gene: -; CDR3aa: CASGGQAIGADTQYF; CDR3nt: TGTGCCAGCGGGGGACAAGCAATAGGTGCGGATACGCAGTATTTT
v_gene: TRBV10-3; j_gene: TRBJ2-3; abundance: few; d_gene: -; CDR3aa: CAISESEGMVADTQYF; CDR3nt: TGTGCCATCAGTGAGTCGGAGGGAATGGTGGCAGATACGCAGTATTTT
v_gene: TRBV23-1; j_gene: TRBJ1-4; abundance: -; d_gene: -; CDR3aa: CASRIDQGTITPINNEKLFF; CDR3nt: TGCGCCAGCAGAATAGATCAGGGGACGATCACCCCCATTAACAATGAAAAACTGTTTTTT
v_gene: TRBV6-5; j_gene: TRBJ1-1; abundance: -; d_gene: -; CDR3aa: CASSYSGSGRTEAFF; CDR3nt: TGTGCCAGCAGTTACTCTGGCAGCGGTAGGACTGAAGCTTTCTTT
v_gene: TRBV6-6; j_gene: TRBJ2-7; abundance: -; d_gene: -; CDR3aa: CASSFRTPYEQYF; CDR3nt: TGTGCCAGCAGTTTCAGGACTCCCTACGAGCAGTACTTC
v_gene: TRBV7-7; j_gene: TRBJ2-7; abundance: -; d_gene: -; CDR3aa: CASSIQQGTHYEQYF; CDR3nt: TGTGCTAGCAGCATCCAACAGGGAACTCACTACGAGCAGTACTTC
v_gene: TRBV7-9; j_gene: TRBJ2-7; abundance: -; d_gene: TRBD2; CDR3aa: CASSRGLDGAYEQYF; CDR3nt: TGTGCCAGCAGCCGGGGACTAGATGGGGCCTACGAGCAGTACTTC
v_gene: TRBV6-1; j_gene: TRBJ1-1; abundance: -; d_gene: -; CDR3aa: CASSERGRRGDEAFF; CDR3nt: TGTGCCAGCAGTGAGCGGGGGAGACGGGGGGATGAAGCTTTCTTT
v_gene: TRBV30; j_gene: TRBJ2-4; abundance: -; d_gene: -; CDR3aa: CAWSVRDIQYF; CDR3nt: TGTGCCTGGAGTGTAAGAGACATTCAGTACTTC
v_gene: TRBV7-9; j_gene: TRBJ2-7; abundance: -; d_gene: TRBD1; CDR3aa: CASTRQRTGRMYEQYF; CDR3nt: TGTGCCAGCACCCGACAGAGGACAGGGAGGATGTACGAGCAGTACTTC
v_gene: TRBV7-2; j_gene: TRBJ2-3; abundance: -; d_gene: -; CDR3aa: CASSTGGTQAPYAQYF; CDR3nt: TGTGCCAGCAGCACGGGCGGGACCCAAGCCCCCTACGCGCAGTATTTT
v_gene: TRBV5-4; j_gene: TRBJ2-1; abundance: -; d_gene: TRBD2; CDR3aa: CASSFPGSGGSSYNEQFF; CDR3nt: TGTGCCAGCAGCTTTCCCGGTTCCGGGGGGAGCTCCTACAATGAGCAGTTCTTC
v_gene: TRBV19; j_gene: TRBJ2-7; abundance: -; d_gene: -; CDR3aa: CASSIIGVSGGYEQYF; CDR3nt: TGTGCCAGTAGTATAATTGGAGTATCCGGAGGGTACGAGCAGTACTTC
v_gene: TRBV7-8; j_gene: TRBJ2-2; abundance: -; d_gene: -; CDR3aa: CASSEQGWSTGELFF; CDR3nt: TGTGCCAGCAGCGAACAGGGATGGAGCACCGGGGAGCTGTTTTTT
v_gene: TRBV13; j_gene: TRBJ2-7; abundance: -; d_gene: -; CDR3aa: CASSLGILPSEQYF; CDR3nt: TGTGCCAGCAGCCTCGGGATTCTTCCCTCCGAGCAGTACTTC
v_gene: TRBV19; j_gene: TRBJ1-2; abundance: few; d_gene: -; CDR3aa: CASSTRGGYYGYTF; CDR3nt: TGTGCCAGTAGTACGCGGGGGGGGTACTATGGCTACACCTTC
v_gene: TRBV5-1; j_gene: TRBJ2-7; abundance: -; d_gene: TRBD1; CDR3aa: CASSIGQGEQYF; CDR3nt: TGCGCCAGCAGCATCGGACAGGGCGAGCAGTACTTC
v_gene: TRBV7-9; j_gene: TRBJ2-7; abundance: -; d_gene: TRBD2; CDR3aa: CASSPREGYEQYF; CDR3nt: TGTGCCAGCAGCCCGCGGGAGGGCTACGAGCAGTACTTC
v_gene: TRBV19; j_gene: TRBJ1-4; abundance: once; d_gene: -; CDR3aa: CASSDLRGLTNEKLFF; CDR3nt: TGTGCCAGTAGTGATCTGCGGGGGTTAACTAATGAAAAACTGTTTTTT
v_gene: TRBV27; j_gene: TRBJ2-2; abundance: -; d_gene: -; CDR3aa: CASSFGEGELFF; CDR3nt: TGTGCCAGCAGTTTCGGGGAGGGGGAGCTGTTTTTT
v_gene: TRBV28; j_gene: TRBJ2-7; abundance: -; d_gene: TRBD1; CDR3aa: CASKRDSYEQYF; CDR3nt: TGTGCCAGCAAAAGGGACAGCTACGAGCAGTACTTC